One sample yielded the 11 T cell receptor beta chains listed below, sequenced in a study of T cell responses to AZD1222 COVID-19 vaccine (dated by TCRdb to the early 2020s). The method was the immunoSEQ multiplex PCR assay. What TCRdb holds here is the immuneACCESS table cut down to in-frame rearrangements. Part of the clones is not present; checked against another copy, under half of the missing clones reflect an unresolved V gene, and the others are unexplained. This sample comprises some 150,000 clones, around 90% of them detected only once. The ten largest account for less than 3.5% of the sample. The label giving this sample's time point can be read as: baseline before first vaccination. The input for sequencing was peripheral blood, taken on day 0 of AZD1222 vaccination. The source of these receptors is an adult in good health.

The CDR3 loop is CASSFIIAREQYF. CDR3 in DNA: TGTGCCAGCAGCTTCATCATCGCGCGGGAGCAGTACTTC. V gene TRBV11-2 combines with J gene TRBJ2-7; D is uncertain. CDR3 length: 13 amino acids. V lost 3 bases to trimming and J lost 7 bases, with 13 bases between them. Germline V gives CDR1 SGHAT, CDR2 FQNNGV. Based on the CDR3 plus reference TRBV11-2 and TRBJ2-7, the full variable domain is EAGVAQSPRYKIIEKRQSVAFWCNPISGHATLYWYQQILGQGPKLLIQFQNNGVVDDSQLPKDRFSAERLKGVDSTLKIQPAKLEDSAVYLCASSFIIAREQYFGPGTRLTVT.

The chain has TRBV3-1 (or the pseudogene TRBV3-2) and TRBJ1-3; no clear D. The ends were cut back, 1 base at V and 4 bases at J, with 20 bases in the middle. Germline CDR1 LGHDT, CDR2 YNNKEL (reference sequence). The CDR3 is 18 amino acids. The CDR3 sequence: CASSQVTLQSVRGNTIYF. The CDR3 DNA follows: TGTGCCAGCAGCCAAGTCACCCTCCAGTCTGTGCGCGGAAACACCATATATTTT.

V gene TRBV5-1 combines with J gene TRBJ2-1, with 12 bases aligning to TRBD2. V lost 6 bases to trimming and J lost 8 bases; unmatched junction nucleotides: 9. The CDR3 spans 15 residues. Germline CDR1 SGHRS, CDR2 YFSETQ. The CDR3 sequence: CASIQTSGGGDEQFF. DNA for the CDR3: TGCGCCAGCATCCAGACTAGCGGGGGAGGAGATGAGCAGTTCTTC.

This chain connects TRBV5-1 to TRBJ2-1; no definite D call. V gave up 0 bases and J gave up 1 base, with 11 bases separating them. CDR3 length: 16 residues. Germline CDR1 is SGHRS and CDR2 is YFSETQ. CDR3 coding DNA: TGCGCCAGCAGCTTGGTGATTGGTATTTCCTACAATGAGCAGTTCTTC. This sequence encodes CASSLVIGISYNEQFF.

The chain combines TRBV3-1 (or the pseudogene TRBV3-2) with TRBJ2-2; no reliable D call. CDR1 is LGHDT, CDR2 YNNKEL, per germline (reference sequence). CDR3 size: 14 residues. The V and J ends lost 4 bases and 4 bases respectively, with 10 bases between them. The chain's CDR3 is CASSPIMTTGELFF. The CDR3 DNA reads TGTGCCAGCAGCCCCATTATGACCACCGGGGAGCTGTTTTTT.

This clone has just a few counts. The chain couples TRBV13 to TRBJ2-7; the D gene could be TRBD1 or TRBD2 (5 bases each). CDR1 and CDR2 (germline): PRHDT, FYEKMQ (reference sequence). The length of the CDR3 is 15 residues. V shed 5 bases and J shed 5 bases, with 19 bases lying between them. This chain's CDR3 is CASSQGSSFADEQYF. The CDR3 DNA is TGTGCCAGCAGCCAGGGCTCTAGCTTCGCCGACGAGCAGTACTTC.

This chain links TRBV7-2 with TRBJ2-7; D uncertain. This CDR3 comprises 15 residues. Germline CDR1 reads SGHTA; CDR2 reads FQGNSA. The V and J ends lost 0 bases and 2 bases respectively, with 11 bases between them. The CDR3 coding sequence is TGTGCCAGCAGCTTAGCTGGCACAGTGACCTACGAGCAGTACTTC. The encoded protein is CASSLAGTVTYEQYF.

The chain recombines TRBV7-2 with TRBJ1-2; 7 positions match TRBD1. This CDR3 spans 13 amino acids. The germline CDR1 and CDR2 sequences are SGHTA and FQGNSA. V lost 2 bases, J lost 8 bases, and 5 bases stayed unmatched. CDR3 nucleotide sequence: TGTGCCAGCAGCTTACGCAGGGGGAAAGGCTACACCTTC. Translated: CASSLRRGKGYTF.

The V call is TRBV6-1, the J call TRBJ1-1; perhaps TRBD1 as D (6 bases). V was cut by 5 bases and J by 1 base, with 11 bases left in between. CDR1 is MNHNS, CDR2 SASEGT, per germline. This CDR3 region has 14 residues. CDR3 bases: TGTGCCAGCAGTACTCTGACAGGGAACACTGAAGCTTTCTTT. Its protein product is CASSTLTGNTEAFF.

The chain recombines TRBV25-1 with TRBJ1-1; D gene ambiguous. This CDR3 contains 11 residues. Germline assignment: CDR1 MGHDK and CDR2 SYGVNS. V lost 5 bases, J lost 4 bases, and 5 bases lay in between. In nucleotides, the CDR3 is TGTGCCAGCAGTCCAGTCACTGAAGCTTTCTTT. Its protein is CASSPVTEAFF.

The V call is TRBV29-1, the J call TRBJ1-1; unclear D gene. This CDR3 has 10 residues. With 7 bases removed from V and 1 base from J, the gap between germline ends came to 4 bases. Germline loops: CDR1 SQVTM, CDR2 ANQGSEA. The CDR3: CSAKNTEAFF. The CDR3 DNA sequence: TGCAGCGCTAAGAACACTGAAGCTTTCTTT.